Described below is a single T cell receptor beta chain sequence and its context. The assay was immunoSEQ multiplex PCR, and TCRdb's table has in-frame clones only and misses some. The sample has tens of thousands of clones; roughly 92% are singletons. The CDR3 loop spans 17 amino acids. Germline V CDR1 and CDR2: MDHEN, SYDVKM. Deletions cut 6 bases from V and 1 base from J, with 19 bases between. These data come from a study of T cell changes during pregnancy in multiple sclerosis. The sequence derives from a female donor with multiple sclerosis, enrolled in a pregnancy study. The source was peripheral blood, collected in the second trimester of pregnancy. The chain joins TRBV28 to TRBJ1-5, with D maybe TRBD1 (5 bases). CDR3 in DNA: TGTGCCAGCAGCGAGGCGGGGACCCAGAGGAGCAATCAGCCCCAGCATTTT. Protein sequence: CASSEAGTQRSNQPQHF.